Below, 4 T cell receptor beta chains from the same sample are listed, as sequenced in a study of identifying expanded T cells in peripheral blood. Sequencing used immunoSEQ multiplex PCR; TCRdb keeps in-frame clones, though not all of them. The sample comprises about 90,000 clones, around 86% of which are singletons, and about 5.6% rests with the top ten. Sequences were obtained from blood. The receptors originated from a person between 18 and 75 years old in good health.

This chain links TRBV4-1 with TRBJ1-5, with TRBD1 as a possible D gene (6 bases). The CDR3 spans 16 residues. Per the germline V gene, CDR1 is MGHRA and CDR2 is YSYEKL. Trimming removed 1 base at V and 5 bases at J, with 15 bases between. Here the CDR3 reads CASSQVGGGRDQPQHF. CDR3 coding DNA: TGCGCCAGCAGCCAAGTGGGGGGGGGCAGGGATCAGCCCCAGCATTTT.

The chain carries TRBV5-4 and TRBJ1-2; a weak D match, TRBD1 (5 bases). Germline V gene sequence: CDR1 SGHNT, CDR2 YYREEE (reference sequence). The V end lost 4 bases, the J end lost 4 bases, and 8 bases lay between the germline ends. The CDR3 runs 12 residues. In DNA form, the CDR3 reads TGTGCCAGCAGCGAGGGGATCTATGGCTACACCTTC. Amino acid sequence: CASSEGIYGYTF.

In nucleotides, the CDR3 is TGTGCCACCAGCAGAGATATGAGAGATACGCAGTATTTT. Its protein product is CATSRDMRDTQYF. The V call is TRBV15, the J call TRBJ2-3; no firm D call. Germline values: CDR1 LNHNV, CDR2 YYDKDF (reference sequence). Deletions cut 0 bases from V and 5 bases from J, with 6 bases between. CDR3 length: 13 residues.

The CDR3 loop is CASSEYSSSPQHF. In DNA, the CDR3 is TGTGCCAGCAGTGAATACAGCTCCTCGCCCCAGCATTTT. The gene calls are TRBV25-1 and TRBJ1-5; no firm D call. The germline CDR1 and CDR2 sequences are MGHDK and SYGVNS. There are 13 residues in the CDR3. Trimming took 0 bases from V and 9 from J, leaving 9 bases between them.